Sequencing of this T cell receptor (beta chain) was carried out in a study of identical twins. Germline V gene sequence: CDR1 MNHNS, CDR2 SASEGT. The CDR3 contains 14 residues. V dropped 3 bases and J dropped 5 bases, with 12 bases sitting between them. TCRdb recomputed calls from the 5' RACE reads with MiXCR, one row per CDR3 protein. This sample has 550,000 to 700,000 distinct CDR3 sequences; 21% occur once, and the top ten carry approximately 4.5%. The same data also went into a second study, on T cells expressing NK-cell markers. From that paper: T cells sorted in several experiments were restricted to alpha-beta TCR T cells by an anti-gamma-delta TCR antibody.

The V and J genes are TRBV6-1 and TRBJ2-3; tentative D call: TRBD2 (6 bases). This clonotype was obtained from a woman between 18 and 29 years old in good health. The material sequenced was PBMCs. The CDR3 DNA sequence: TGTGCCAGCAGTGAGTTCAGAGCGGGAGATACGCAGTATTTT. The encoded protein is CASSEFRAGDTQYF.